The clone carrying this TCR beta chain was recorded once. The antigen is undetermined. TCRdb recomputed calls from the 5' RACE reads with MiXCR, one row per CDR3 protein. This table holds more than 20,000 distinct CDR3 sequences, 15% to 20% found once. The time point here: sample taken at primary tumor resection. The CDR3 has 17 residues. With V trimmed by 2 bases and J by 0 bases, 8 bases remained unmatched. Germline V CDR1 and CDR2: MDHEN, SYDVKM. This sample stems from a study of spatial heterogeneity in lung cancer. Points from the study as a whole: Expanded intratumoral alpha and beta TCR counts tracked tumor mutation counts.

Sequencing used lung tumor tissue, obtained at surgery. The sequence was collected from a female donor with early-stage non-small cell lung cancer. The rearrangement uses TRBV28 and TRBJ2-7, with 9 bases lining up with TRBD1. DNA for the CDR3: TGTGCCAGCAGTTTAGGGGGGACAGGGTCGTACTCCTACGAGCAGTACTTC. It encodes CASSLGGTGSYSYEQYF.